This T cell receptor beta chain comes out of a study of blood T cell repertoires in COVID-19. The overall study: Acute and convalescent COVID-19 samples came from the United States, Italy and Spain. The analysed material was cDNA or gDNA that came from T cells, B-cell-depleted T cells, or PBMCs.

The CDR3 contains 15 residues. With V trimmed by 3 bases and J by 3 bases, 4 bases remained unmatched. Germline-derived CDR1 and CDR2 are SGDLS and YYNGEE. Methods used by the authors: By means of reference gene primer amplification, nucleated cell counts were estimated. Clones were read by immunoSEQ multiplex PCR, and TCRdb kept only the in-frame ones, dropping some. V and J calls plus clone size are reproduced from that table; the DNA served to infer D and trimming. Here the sample spans approximately 100,000 clones, approximately 85% being singletons. This sequence was found in a human donor in a cohort sampled during active COVID-19. The gene calls are TRBV9 and TRBJ2-2; 8 bases match TRBD1. The sequenced material came from peripheral blood. The CDR3 protein is CASSAGGTDTGELFF. The CDR3 nucleotides read TGTGCCAGCAGCGCAGGGGGCACCGACACCGGGGAGCTGTTTTTT.